This TCR beta chain was sequenced for a study of CD8+CD57+ T cells in acquired aplastic anemia. Study summary: Sorted CD4+ and CD8+ cells gave a mean 3.2 ug DNA, range 0.2 to 27.4 ug.

The CDR3 consists of 14 residues. The V gene end was trimmed by 8 bases and the J gene end by 6 bases; junction bases not matched to a gene: 8. Germline V gene data show CDR1 as SNHLY and CDR2 as FYNNEI. The use of genomic DNA as template underpinned the TCR beta VDJ and CDR3 profiling. TCRdb analysed the reads with MiXCR anew, one entry per CDR3 protein. The sample has approximately 250,000 distinct CDR3 sequences; less than 85% are singletons. This clonotype was seen repeatedly, ten times or more. Its antigen remains unidentified. Study observations and caveats: In CD8+ cells, Simpson's diversity showed no significant difference between patients and controls.

Patients picked for sequencing had shown CD8+CD57+ cell expansion detected by flow cytometry. Every patient was diagnosed with severe acquired aplastic anemia. The receptor comes from a human donor with aplastic anemia. The rearrangement joins TRBV2 to TRBJ2-3; 10 nucleotides agree with TRBD2. The sample consisted of sorted CD4+, CD8+, or CD8+CD57+ T cells (not recorded which) from PBMCs. The CDR3 protein is CASGVAGGPDTQYF. The CDR3 nucleotides read TGTGCCAGCGGGGTAGCGGGAGGTCCCGATACGCAGTATTTT.